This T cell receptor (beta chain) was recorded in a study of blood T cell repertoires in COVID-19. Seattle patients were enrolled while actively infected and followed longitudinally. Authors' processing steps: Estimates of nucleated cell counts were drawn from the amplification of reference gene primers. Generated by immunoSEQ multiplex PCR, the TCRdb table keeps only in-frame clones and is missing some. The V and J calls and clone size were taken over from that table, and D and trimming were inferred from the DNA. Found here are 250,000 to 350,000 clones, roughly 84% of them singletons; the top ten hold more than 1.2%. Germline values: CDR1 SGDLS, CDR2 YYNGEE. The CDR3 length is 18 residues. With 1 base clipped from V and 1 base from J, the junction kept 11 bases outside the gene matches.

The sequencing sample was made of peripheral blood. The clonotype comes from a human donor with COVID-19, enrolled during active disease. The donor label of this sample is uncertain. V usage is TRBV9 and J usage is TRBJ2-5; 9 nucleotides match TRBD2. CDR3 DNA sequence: TGTGCCAGCAGCGTATCGGTTAGCGGGAGTAGGGGCCAAGAGACCCAGTACTTC. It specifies CASSVSVSGSRGQETQYF.